The 20 T cell receptor beta chains presented below share a single source sample, sequenced in a study of OX40 agonist ivuxolimab in advanced cancers. TCRdb's table, derived via immunoSEQ multiplex PCR, lists solely in-frame clones and lacks some. The sample has about 79,000 clones; around 91% are singletons. The specimen was CD4+ or CD8+ T cells sorted from blood, collected in a trial of the OX40 agonist ivuxolimab. The receptors stem from an adult with an advanced solid tumor such as melanoma, head and neck, liver or kidney cancer.

This sequence joins TRBV13 and TRBJ1-1, with D maybe TRBD1 (5 bases). CDR3 length equals 17 residues. Germline values: CDR1 PRHDT, CDR2 FYEKMQ (reference sequence). V shed 1 base and J shed 0 bases, with 15 bases lying between them. As DNA, the CDR3 is TGTGCCAGCAGCTTAGAAAGGAGGACACGAATGAACACTGAAGCTTTCTTT. Residues: CASSLERRTRMNTEAFF.

The chain is built from TRBV19 and TRBJ1-5, with TRBD1 matching over 11 bases. From germline, CDR1 is LNHDA and CDR2 SQIVND (reference sequence). This CDR3 spans 15 amino acids. The trim removed 5 bases at V and 15 bases at J, leaving 15 bases unmatched. The CDR3 region has the DNA TGTGCCAGTAGTCCGACCGGGACAGGGGGAGTTGATTGGCATTTT. Its translation is CASSPTGTGGVDWHF.

The J gene is TRBJ2-3, the V gene TRBV10-1; no reliable D call. Trimming took off 2 bases at V and 7 bases at J, with 10 bases between the two ends. The CDR3 is made up of 13 amino acids. Per germline, CDR1 WNHNN and CDR2 SYGVQD (reference sequence). This CDR3 reads CASSEGSIYTQYF. The CDR3 DNA reads TGCGCCAGCAGTGAGGGTTCAATATATACGCAGTATTTT.

In its sample, this clone was seen once. The CDR3 sequence is CASSEKRPGAGSGNTIYF. The CDR3 region has the DNA TGCGCCAGCAGTGAGAAACGACCCGGGGCGGGCTCTGGAAACACCATATATTTT. The chain recombines TRBV10-2 with TRBJ1-3, with D possibly TRBD1 on 5 matching bases. Looked up from germline, CDR1 is WSHSY and CDR2 is SAAADI. This CDR3 is 18 amino acids long. V lost 2 bases to trimming and J lost 0 bases, with 17 bases between them.

This chain joins TRBV4-1 and TRBJ1-6; no clear D gene. V lost 1 base to trimming and J lost 14 bases, with 9 bases between them. CDR1 and CDR2 from the germline V gene are MGHRA and YSYEKL. The CDR3 is 12 residues long. For the CDR3, the DNA is TGCGCCAGCAGCCAAGTTGGGGAGGCCCTCCACTTT. Its protein product is CASSQVGEALHF.

The chain combines TRBV10-1 with TRBJ2-1, with D possibly being TRBD1 (5 bases). V was pared by 2 bases and J by 5 bases, with 16 bases between. Germline V gene sequence: CDR1 WNHNN, CDR2 SYGVQD (reference sequence). There are 16 residues in the CDR3. CDR3 loop: CASSETRRRTNNEQFF. In DNA, the CDR3 is TGCGCCAGCAGTGAGACCCGCCGCAGGACAAACAATGAGCAGTTCTTC.

The CDR3, as DNA: TGTGCCAGCAGCCCCGACGGGGTAACAAACACCGGGGAGCTGTTTTTT. It codes for CASSPDGVTNTGELFF. The chain joins TRBV5-5 to TRBJ2-2, with a possible D match to TRBD2 (5 bases). CDR3 length equals 16 residues. Trimming took off 4 bases at V and 2 bases at J, with 15 bases between the two ends. Germline CDR1 reads SGHKS; CDR2 reads YYEKEE (reference sequence).

The sample holds one count of this clone. The chain employs TRBV6-6 and TRBJ1-2; 8 bases agree with TRBD1. The CDR3 is 14 amino acids. The germline CDR1 and CDR2 sequences are MNHNY and SVGAGI (reference sequence). V was clipped by 1 base and J by 8 bases; unmatched bases: 6. The CDR3 coding sequence is TGTGCCAGCAGTTACTTGACAGGGGATATGGGCTACACCTTC. Amino acids: CASSYLTGDMGYTF.

The chain employs TRBV9 and TRBJ2-1; possibly TRBD2 for D (6 bases). Germline V gene data show CDR1 as SGDLS and CDR2 as YYNGEE. V was pared by 6 bases and J by 10 bases, with 14 bases between. The CDR3 is 12 amino acids. The CDR3 region has the DNA TGTGCCAGCACCTCTGGGCGGGGCGAGCAGTTCTTC. It encodes CASTSGRGEQFF. Complete variable domain (other parts from reference TRBV9 and TRBJ2-1): DSGVTQTPKHLITATGQRVTLRCSPRSGDLSVYWYQQSLDQGLQFLIQYYNGEERAKGNILERFSAQQFPDLHSELNLSSLELGDSALYFCASTSGRGEQFFGPGTRLTVL.

This sequence joins TRBV6-5 and TRBJ1-2, with no clear D. Germline V gene sequence: CDR1 MNHEY, CDR2 SVGAGI. The CDR3 is made up of 15 amino acids. The V end was cut by 0 bases, the J end by 0 bases, with 8 bases between. The CDR3, as DNA: TGTGCCAGCAGTTACTCAGGGTCCCCTAACTATGGCTACACCTTC. It encodes CASSYSGSPNYGYTF.

This clone was detected only a few times. This rearrangement joins TRBV5-1 to TRBJ1-1; 8 positions agree with TRBD1. Unmatched junction bases numbered 6, after V lost 5 bases and J lost 3 bases. The CDR3 length is 14 residues. Looked up from germline, CDR1 is SGHRS and CDR2 is YFSETQ. The CDR3 spells CASSRPTGDTEAFF. The CDR3 region has the DNA TGCGCCAGCAGTCGACCGACAGGGGACACTGAAGCTTTCTTT.

The chain couples TRBV6-5 to TRBJ2-3, with D maybe TRBD1 (6 bases). Germline CDR1 is MNHEY and CDR2 is SVGAGI. The length of the CDR3 is 14 residues. The V gene lost 6 bases and the J gene lost 5 bases, with 15 bases spanning the gap. For the CDR3, the DNA is TGTGCCAGCAGGATCCTCGGACAGCTAGATACGCAGTATTTT. This gives the protein CASRILGQLDTQYF.

The chain recombines TRBV5-8 with TRBJ2-5, with D tentatively TRBD1 (5 bases). Germline-derived CDR1 and CDR2 are SGHTS and YDEGEE. The ends were cut back, 3 bases at V and 5 bases at J, with 14 bases in the middle. CDR3 length: 14 amino acids. This CDR3 reads CASSSRQIGETQYF. CDR3 sequence (DNA): TGTGCCAGCAGCTCCAGACAGATTGGGGAGACCCAGTACTTC.

The chain combines TRBV30 with TRBJ2-2; 7 bases map to TRBD1. The CDR3 is 14 amino acids. Trimming removed 4 bases from V and 6 bases from J; junction bases left unmatched: 8. Germline CDR1 is GTSNPN and CDR2 is SVGIG (reference sequence). The CDR3 DNA reads as TGTGCCTGGATGGCAGGGGGTTTGGCCGGGGAGCTGTTTTTT. Protein sequence: CAWMAGGLAGELFF.

V is TRBV5-1 and J is TRBJ2-5; D possibly corresponds to TRBD1 (7 bases). The V end lost 2 bases, the J end lost 5 bases, and 13 bases lay between the germline ends. The CDR3 has 14 residues. Germline values: CDR1 SGHRS, CDR2 YFSETQ. This chain's CDR3 is CASSFQGGSETQYF. CDR3 nucleotides: TGCGCCAGCAGCTTCCAGGGGGGCAGCGAGACCCAGTACTTC.

The chain is built from TRBV9 and TRBJ2-1, with TRBD2 matching 12 bases. Germline loops: CDR1 SGDLS, CDR2 YYNGEE. This CDR3 has 16 residues. After removal of 4 bases from V and 10 bases from J, the junction contained 12 bases not matched to a gene. The CDR3 DNA follows: TGTGCCAGCAGCCCGGGGACTAGCGGGTGGCCTAGGGAGCAGTTCTTC. It codes for CASSPGTSGWPREQFF. Drawing the rest from reference TRBV9 and TRBJ2-1, the complete variable domain is DSGVTQTPKHLITATGQRVTLRCSPRSGDLSVYWYQQSLDQGLQFLIQYYNGEERAKGNILERFSAQQFPDLHSELNLSSLELGDSALYFCASSPGTSGWPREQFFGPGTRLTVL.

This chain connects TRBV28 to TRBJ1-5, with D hard to call. V shed 1 base and J shed 4 bases, with 14 bases lying between them. This CDR3 has 16 residues. Germline CDR1 is MDHEN and CDR2 is SYDVKM. CDR3 sequence (DNA): TGTGCCAGCAGTTTATCCACTTCACGTCCTAATCAGCCCCAGCATTTT. Translating gives CASSLSTSRPNQPQHF.

CDR3 protein: CASSQDWRTRALEEKLFF. The CDR3 nucleotides are TGCGCCAGCAGCCAAGATTGGAGGACACGGGCATTAGAGGAAAAACTGTTTTTT. The chain recombines TRBV4-1 with TRBJ1-4, with D possibly TRBD1 on 5 matching bases. The V gene's germline CDR1 is MGHRA and CDR2 YSYEKL. The CDR3 has 18 amino acids. The V and J ends lost 0 bases and 8 bases respectively, with 22 bases between them.

The chain uses TRBV6-1 and TRBJ1-1; 10 nucleotides match TRBD1. This CDR3 region has 15 residues. The germline V gene encodes CDR1 MNHNS and CDR2 SASEGT. The trim removed 5 bases at V and 5 bases at J, leaving 8 bases unmatched. CDR3 sequence (DNA): TGTGCCAGCAGTACCACGACAGGGGGCGAAACTGAAGCTTTCTTT. Residues: CASSTTTGGETEAFF.

This clone was recorded only once. The chain joins TRBV18 to TRBJ2-4; the D gene is possibly TRBD1 (5 bases). CDR3 length: 16 residues. Germline V gene data show CDR1 as KGHSH and CDR2 as LQKENI. The ends were cut back, 3 bases at V and 0 bases at J, with 12 bases in the middle. CDR3 in amino acids: CASSPVQGRAKNIQYF. CDR3 nucleotides: TGTGCCAGCTCACCGGTCCAGGGTAGAGCCAAAAACATTCAGTACTTC.